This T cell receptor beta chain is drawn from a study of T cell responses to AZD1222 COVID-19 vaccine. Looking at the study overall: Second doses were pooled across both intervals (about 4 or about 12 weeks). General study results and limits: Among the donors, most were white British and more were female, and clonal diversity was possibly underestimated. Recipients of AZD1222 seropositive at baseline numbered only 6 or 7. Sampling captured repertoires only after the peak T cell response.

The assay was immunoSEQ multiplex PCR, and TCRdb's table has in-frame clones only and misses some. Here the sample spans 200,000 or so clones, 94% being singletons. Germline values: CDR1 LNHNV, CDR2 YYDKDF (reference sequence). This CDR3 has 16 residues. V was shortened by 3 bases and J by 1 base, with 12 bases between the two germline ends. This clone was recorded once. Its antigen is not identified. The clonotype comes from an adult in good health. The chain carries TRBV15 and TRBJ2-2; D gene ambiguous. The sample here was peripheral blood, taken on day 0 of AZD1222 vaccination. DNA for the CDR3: TGTGCCACCAGCAGTCCGTGGCCGCTGAACACCGGGGAGCTGTTTTTT. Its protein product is CATSSPWPLNTGELFF.